Reported below is one T cell receptor (beta chain). This clonotype has only a few counts. Its antigen remains unidentified. One end of the junction is discordant with germline, which a read error may explain. The sample belongs to a study of tumor-infiltrating lymphocytes in primary liver carcinoma (dated by TCRdb to 2015 to 2018). The study in broad terms: Between November 2015 and early 2016, 4 or 5 patients in China with histopathologically diagnosed primary liver carcinoma had their tumors surgically resected. Reproducibility between technical replicate repertoires was high, with correlation coefficients above 0.95 and mean shared-clone rates approximately 0.9. A total of roughly 35 specimens from 5 patients went through TCRbeta repertoire sequencing, namely 25 tumor regions, 5 adjacent noncancerous liver tissues and 5 peripheral blood samples. The five patients had tumors staged T1-T3 N0M0, with maximum diameters ranging from roughly 4.2 to 11 cm. The study combined TCRbeta repertoire sequencing, expression microarrays and whole-exome sequencing across five regions of each liver tumor, with adjacent normal tissue and blood. Of the five patients, three men and two women aged 30 to 69 years, four had hepatocellular carcinoma and one had combined HCC and intrahepatic cholangiocarcinoma. Each sample produced about 3.5 to 7.5 million productive TCRbeta reads, and read depth showed no significant difference between tissue types. Beyond this particular receptor, the publication reports: Since the samples were bulk and unsorted, there was no way to compare CD4+ and CD8+ T cell repertoires. With just a few patients in the study, the authors point out that the findings should be validated in a larger study. Consistent with antigen-driven expansion, pairs of tumor regions showed higher repertoire overlap (mean about 36%) than either tumor-adjacent pairs (about 17%) or tumor-blood pairs (about 15%). A significantly larger repertoire fraction was made up by the top 250 clones in tumors than in blood (p = 0.039). Only the TCR beta chain was sequenced, so true repertoire diversity is likely underestimated because unpaired alpha chains were not captured.

RNA from unsorted whole blood was extracted with TRIzol reagent, and germline DNA was obtained with the DNeasy Blood & Tissue kit. Chronic HBV infection was present in the patients, and the patients were treatment-naive at sampling. Before surgery, 3.5 to 4 milliliters of peripheral blood were drawn into K2EDTA tubes. There are 14 amino acids in the CDR3, from cysteine to phenylalanine inclusive. The CDR3 DNA has 42 bases and is translated from base 1. In the germline V gene, CDR1 corresponds to ENHRY and CDR2 to SYGVKD. A constant-region primer and ProtoScript II reverse transcriptase were used to reverse-transcribe TCRbeta-specific cDNA from roughly 0.55 ug total RNA. The TCRbeta libraries were prepared through three rounds of nested multiplex PCR following a slightly modified ARM-PCR procedure. Multiplex TRBV1-TRBV30 forward primers and a Cbeta reverse primer were used in the first two PCR rounds, each of which was run for around 10 cycles. Sample barcodes and Illumina adapters were attached in a final 25-cycle PCR using Deep VentR polymerase. Before sequencing, amplicons between 200 and 500 bp were purified from gel using a QIAquick gel extraction kit. TCRbeta amplicons were sequenced on an Illumina HiSeq 2500 with 250-bp paired-end reads. The paper's data handling went like this. Trimmomatic v0.33 was used to quality-trim the reads, and FLASH v1.2.11 was used to merge paired reads so that full CDR3 sequences could be recovered. V, D and J germline segments were assigned to the rearranged TCRbeta sequences by MiGEC v1.2.1b. Clonotype statistics, along with Shannon-Wiener diversity indices, were calculated using VDJtools v1.0.0. Except for diversity analysis, only each sample's 250 most abundant clonotypes were used in subsequent analyses to reduce sampling bias. TCRdb trimmed the raw reads at Q25, called clones with MiXCR and kept productive beta chains. One record per CDR3 amino acid sequence lists the most common genes and DNA. The V and J calls come from TCRdb's annotation, not from the publication. For this sample there are fewer than 350,000 distinct CDR3 sequences; approximately 64% appear just once. The ten largest clones represent roughly 6% of the sample.

Sequenced material: peripheral blood. The chain was built from TRBV10-3 and TRBJ2-3; the D gene could be either TRBD1 or TRBD2, each agreeing at 5 bases. This TCR derives from a man between 40 and 49 years old with primary liver carcinoma and hepatitis B virus infection. The DNA sequence is given as TGTGCCTCAGAGCGCCGATCGAGGGGAGATACGCAGTATTTC. Translated, it gives CASERRSRGDTQYF.